Below, one T cell receptor beta chain is given with its context. Its antigen remains unknown. These data belong to a study of early T cells in non-severe SARS-CoV-2 infection. Across the whole study: Chains stayed unpaired after sequencing of bulk RNA from unsorted whole blood. Study-wide results and limits: VDJdb matching favored anti-spike CD8 responses, missing private and CD4 specificities.

Each single cDNA molecule received a unique molecular identifier. From the 5' RACE reads, TCRdb called clonotypes with MiXCR, one entry per CDR3 protein. The table records about 130,000 distinct CDR3 sequences, 15% of them present only once. The CDR3 extends over 13 amino acids. Per the germline V gene, CDR1 is SNHLY and CDR2 is FYNNEI. Trimming took 4 bases from V and 4 from J, leaving 8 bases between them. The source is an adult who was a healthcare worker with PCR-confirmed SARS-CoV-2 infection or an uninfected control (not recorded which). Sequences were obtained from whole blood. The gene calls are TRBV2 and TRBJ1-5, with unresolved D. CDR3 DNA sequence: TGTGCCAGCAGTGGGGAACAAAATCAGCCCCAGCATTTT. Amino acid sequence: CASSGEQNQPQHF.